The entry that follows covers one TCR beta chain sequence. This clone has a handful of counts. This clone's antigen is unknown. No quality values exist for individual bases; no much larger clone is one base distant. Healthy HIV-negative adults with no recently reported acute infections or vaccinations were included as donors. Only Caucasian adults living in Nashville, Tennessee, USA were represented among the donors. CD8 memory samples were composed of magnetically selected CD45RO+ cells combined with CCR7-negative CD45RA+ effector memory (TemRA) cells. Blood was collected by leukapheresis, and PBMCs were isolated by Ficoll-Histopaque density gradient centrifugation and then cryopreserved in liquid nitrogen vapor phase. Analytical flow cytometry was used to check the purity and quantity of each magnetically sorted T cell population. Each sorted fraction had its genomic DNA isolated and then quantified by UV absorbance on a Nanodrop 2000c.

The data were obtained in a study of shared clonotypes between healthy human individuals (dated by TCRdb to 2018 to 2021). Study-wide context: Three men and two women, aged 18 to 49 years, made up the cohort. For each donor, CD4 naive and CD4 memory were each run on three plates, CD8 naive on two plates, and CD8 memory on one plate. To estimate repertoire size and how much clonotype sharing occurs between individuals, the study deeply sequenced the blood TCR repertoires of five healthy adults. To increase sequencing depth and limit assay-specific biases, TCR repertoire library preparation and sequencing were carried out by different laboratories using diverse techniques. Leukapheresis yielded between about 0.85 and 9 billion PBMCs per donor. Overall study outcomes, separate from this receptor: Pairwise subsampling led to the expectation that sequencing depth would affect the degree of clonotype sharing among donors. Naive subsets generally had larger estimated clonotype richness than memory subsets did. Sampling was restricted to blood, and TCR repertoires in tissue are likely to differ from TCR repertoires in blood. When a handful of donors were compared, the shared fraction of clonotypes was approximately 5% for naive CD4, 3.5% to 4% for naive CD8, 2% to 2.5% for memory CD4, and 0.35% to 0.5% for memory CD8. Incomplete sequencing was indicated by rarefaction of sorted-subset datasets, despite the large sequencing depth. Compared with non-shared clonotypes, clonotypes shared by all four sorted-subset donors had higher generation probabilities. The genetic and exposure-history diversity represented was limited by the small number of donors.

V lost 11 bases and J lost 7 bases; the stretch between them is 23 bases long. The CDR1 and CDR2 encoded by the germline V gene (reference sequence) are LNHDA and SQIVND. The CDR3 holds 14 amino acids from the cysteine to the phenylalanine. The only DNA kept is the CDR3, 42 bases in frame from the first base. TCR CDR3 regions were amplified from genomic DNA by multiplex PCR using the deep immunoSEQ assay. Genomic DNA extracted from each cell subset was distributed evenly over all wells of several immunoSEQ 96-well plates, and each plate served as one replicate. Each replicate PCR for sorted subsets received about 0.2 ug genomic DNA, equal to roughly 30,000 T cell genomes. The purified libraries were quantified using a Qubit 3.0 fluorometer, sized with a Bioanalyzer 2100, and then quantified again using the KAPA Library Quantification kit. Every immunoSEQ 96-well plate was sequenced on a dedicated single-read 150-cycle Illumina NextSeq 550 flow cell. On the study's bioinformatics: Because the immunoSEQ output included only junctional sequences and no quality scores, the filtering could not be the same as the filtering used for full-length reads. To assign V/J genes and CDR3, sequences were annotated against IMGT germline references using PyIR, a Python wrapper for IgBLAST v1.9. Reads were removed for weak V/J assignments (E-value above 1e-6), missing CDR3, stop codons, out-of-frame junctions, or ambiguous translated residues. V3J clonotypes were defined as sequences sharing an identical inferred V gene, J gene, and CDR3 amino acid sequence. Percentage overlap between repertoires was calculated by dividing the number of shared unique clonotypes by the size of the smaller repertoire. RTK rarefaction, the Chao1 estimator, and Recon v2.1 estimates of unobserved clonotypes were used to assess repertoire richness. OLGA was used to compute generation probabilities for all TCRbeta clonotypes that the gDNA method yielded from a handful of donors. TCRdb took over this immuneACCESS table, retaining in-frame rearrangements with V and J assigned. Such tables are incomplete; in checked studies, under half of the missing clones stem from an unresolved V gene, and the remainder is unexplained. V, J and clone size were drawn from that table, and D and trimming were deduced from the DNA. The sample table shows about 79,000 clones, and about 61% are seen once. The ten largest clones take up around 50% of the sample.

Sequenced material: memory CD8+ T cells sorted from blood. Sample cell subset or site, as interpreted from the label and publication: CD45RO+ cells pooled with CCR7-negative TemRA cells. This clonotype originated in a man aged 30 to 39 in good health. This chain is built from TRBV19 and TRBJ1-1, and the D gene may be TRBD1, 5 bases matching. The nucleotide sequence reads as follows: TGTGCCGTAGAGTCGGGGGAGGGGAAGAGTGAAGCTTTCTTT. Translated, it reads CAVESGEGKSEAFF.